This TCR beta chain was retrieved from a study of T-cell reconstitution after alpha-beta-depleted transplantation in children. The library targeted TCRbeta and was prepared with unique molecular identifiers. TCRdb recomputed calls from the PCR reads with MiXCR, one row per CDR3 protein. Here the sample spans under 850,000 distinct CDR3 sequences, about an eighth being singletons. This material consisted of PBMCs, taken before TCRalphabeta/CD19-depleted stem cell transplant. The clonotype originates from a girl aged 2 to 9 with congenital amegakaryocytic thrombocytopenia, due to receive a stem cell transplant.

CDR3 in DNA: TGTGCCAGCAACAAATGGGAAACCGGGGAGCTGTTTTTT. As protein: CASNKWETGELFF. This rearrangement joins TRBV12-3 or TRBV12-4 to TRBJ2-2, with D unresolved. This CDR3 is built from 13 residues. The V gene lost 7 bases and the J gene lost 5 bases, with 11 bases spanning the gap.